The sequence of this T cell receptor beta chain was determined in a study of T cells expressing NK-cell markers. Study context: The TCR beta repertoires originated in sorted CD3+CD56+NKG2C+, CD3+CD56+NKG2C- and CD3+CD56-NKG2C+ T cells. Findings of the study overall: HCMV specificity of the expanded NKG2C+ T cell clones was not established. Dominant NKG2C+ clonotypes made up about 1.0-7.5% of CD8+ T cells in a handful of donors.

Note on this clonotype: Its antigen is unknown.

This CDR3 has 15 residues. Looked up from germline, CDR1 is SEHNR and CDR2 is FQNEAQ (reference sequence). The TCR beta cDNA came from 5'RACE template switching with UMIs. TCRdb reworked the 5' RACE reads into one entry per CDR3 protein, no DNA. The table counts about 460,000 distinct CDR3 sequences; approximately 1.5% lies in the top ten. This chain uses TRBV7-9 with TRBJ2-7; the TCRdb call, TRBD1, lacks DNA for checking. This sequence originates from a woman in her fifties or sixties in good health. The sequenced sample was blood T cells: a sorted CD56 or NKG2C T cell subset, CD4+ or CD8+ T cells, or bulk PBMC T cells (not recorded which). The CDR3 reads CASSASGVLSYEQYF.